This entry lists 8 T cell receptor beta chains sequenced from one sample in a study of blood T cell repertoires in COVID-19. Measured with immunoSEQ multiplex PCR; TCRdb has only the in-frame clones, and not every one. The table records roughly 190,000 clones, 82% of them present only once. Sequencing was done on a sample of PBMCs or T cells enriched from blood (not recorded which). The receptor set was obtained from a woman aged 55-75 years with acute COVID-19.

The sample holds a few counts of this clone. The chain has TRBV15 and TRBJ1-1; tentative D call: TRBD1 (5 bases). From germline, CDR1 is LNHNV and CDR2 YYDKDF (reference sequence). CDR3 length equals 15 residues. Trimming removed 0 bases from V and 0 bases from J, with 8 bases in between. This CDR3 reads CATSRDLGLNTEAFF. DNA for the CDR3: TGTGCCACCAGCAGAGATTTGGGGCTGAACACTGAAGCTTTCTTT. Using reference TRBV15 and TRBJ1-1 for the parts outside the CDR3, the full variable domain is DAMVIQNPRYQVTQFGKPVTLSCSQTLNHNVMYWYQQKSSQAPKLLFHYYDKDFNNEADTPDNFQSRRPNTSFCFLDIRSPGLGDTAMYLCATSRDLGLNTEAFFGQGTRLTVV.

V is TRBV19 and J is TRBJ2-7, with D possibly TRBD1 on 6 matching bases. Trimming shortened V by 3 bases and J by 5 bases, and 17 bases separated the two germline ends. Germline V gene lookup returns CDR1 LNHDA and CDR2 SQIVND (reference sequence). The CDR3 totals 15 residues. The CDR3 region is CASSMGVTGYDEQYF. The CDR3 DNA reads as TGTGCCAGTAGTATGGGGGTCACAGGGTACGACGAGCAGTACTTC.

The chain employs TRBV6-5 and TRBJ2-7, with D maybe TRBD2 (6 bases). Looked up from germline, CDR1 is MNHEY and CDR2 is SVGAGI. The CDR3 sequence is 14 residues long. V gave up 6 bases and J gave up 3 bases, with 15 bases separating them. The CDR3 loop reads CASRTGDPLYEQYF. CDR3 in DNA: TGTGCCAGCAGGACGGGGGACCCCCTCTACGAGCAGTACTTC.

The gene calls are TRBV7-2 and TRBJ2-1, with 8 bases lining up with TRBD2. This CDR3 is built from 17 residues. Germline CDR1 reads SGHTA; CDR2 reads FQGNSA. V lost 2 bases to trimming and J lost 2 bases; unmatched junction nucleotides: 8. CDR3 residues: CASSLLSGLGAYNEQFF. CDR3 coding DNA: TGTGCCAGCAGCTTACTGTCGGGACTAGGCGCCTACAATGAGCAGTTCTTC.

CDR3 loop: CASSFGQGAAGYTF. The CDR3 region has the DNA TGCGCCAGCAGCTTCGGACAGGGGGCTGCGGGCTACACCTTC. This chain uses TRBV5-1 with TRBJ1-2, with 11 bases aligning to TRBD1. Germline loops: CDR1 SGHRS, CDR2 YFSETQ. V dropped 2 bases and J dropped 8; count of bases not matched to a gene: 5. The CDR3 has 14 amino acids.

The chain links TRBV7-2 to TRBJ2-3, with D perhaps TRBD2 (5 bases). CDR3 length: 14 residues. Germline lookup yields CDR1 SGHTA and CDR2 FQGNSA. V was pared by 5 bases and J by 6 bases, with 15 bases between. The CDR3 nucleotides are TGTGCCAGCAGCCCGGAGGCGGCGGCCGATACGCAGTATTTT. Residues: CASSPEAAADTQYF.

The CDR3 sequence is CAISEARRTAGNTIYF. For the CDR3, the DNA is TGTGCCATCAGTGAGGCTAGGCGGACAGCCGGAAACACCATATATTTT. The J gene is TRBJ1-3, the V gene TRBV10-3; tentatively, D is TRBD1 (6 bases). The CDR3 length is 16 residues. Germline CDR1 ENHRY, CDR2 SYGVKD. The germline V and J ends were trimmed by 2 bases and 4 bases, with 15 bases remaining between them.

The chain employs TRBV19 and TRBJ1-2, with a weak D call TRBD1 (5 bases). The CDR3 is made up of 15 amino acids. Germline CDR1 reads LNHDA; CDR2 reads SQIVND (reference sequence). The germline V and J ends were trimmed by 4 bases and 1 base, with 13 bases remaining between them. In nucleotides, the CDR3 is TGTGCCAGTAGTACCCTCACGACAGTTAACTATGGCTACACCTTC. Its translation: CASSTLTTVNYGYTF.